This entry lists 14 T cell receptor beta chains sequenced from one sample in a study of cytomegalovirus exposure and HLA in healthy donors. The primer mix had 60 Vbeta and 13 Jbeta primers. Repertoires were generated with immunoSEQ multiplex PCR, while TCRdb's copy carries only in-frame clones and drops some. The sample lists about 160,000 clones; 80% to 90% were seen once. Sequencing input: PBMCs. Receptors originate from a woman younger than 35 in good health and CMV-seronegative.

This chain links TRBV5-1 with TRBJ1-2; D is possibly TRBD1 (6 bases). Trimming shortened V by 4 bases and J by 0 bases, and 10 bases separated the two germline ends. The CDR3 is 14 amino acids. Germline V gene lookup returns CDR1 SGHRS and CDR2 YFSETQ. CDR3 nucleotide sequence: TGCGCCAGCAGCCCGGACAGAGCTAACTATGGCTACACCTTC. This translates into CASSPDRANYGYTF.

The chain uses TRBV28 and TRBJ1-1, with a weak D call TRBD1 (6 bases). The germline CDR1 and CDR2 sequences are MDHEN and SYDVKM. V was cut by 1 base and J by 3 bases, with 12 bases left in between. The CDR3 has 15 amino acids. For the CDR3, the DNA is TGTGCCAGCAGTTTATCGAGGGGGTATCACACTGAAGCTTTCTTT. The encoded protein is CASSLSRGYHTEAFF. Using reference TRBV28 and TRBJ1-1 for the parts outside the CDR3, the full variable domain is DVKVTQSSRYLVKRTGEKVFLECVQDMDHENMFWYRQDPGLGLRLIYFSYDVKMKEKGDIPEGYSVSREKKERFSLILESASTNQTSMYLCASSLSRGYHTEAFFGQGTRLTVV.

This rearrangement joins TRBV6-5 to TRBJ2-2; a possible D gene is TRBD2 (6 bases). The CDR3 is 14 residues long. Germline V CDR1 and CDR2: MNHEY, SVGAGI. The ends were cut back, 4 bases at V and 4 bases at J, with 10 bases in the middle. The chain's CDR3 is CASSSGLRTGELFF. The DNA of the CDR3 is TGTGCCAGCAGTTCGGGACTTCGCACCGGGGAGCTGTTTTTT.

CDR3 nucleotide sequence: TGTGCCAGCAGCTTACGTCGACTAGCGGGATGGCATGAGCAGTTCTTC. Amino acid sequence: CASSLRRLAGWHEQFF. This chain joins TRBV13 and TRBJ2-1, with 11 bases that match TRBD2. CDR1 is PRHDT, CDR2 FYEKMQ, per germline (reference sequence). The trim removed 2 bases at V and 8 bases at J, leaving 8 bases unmatched. The CDR3 is 16 residues long.

The J gene is TRBJ1-1, the V gene TRBV5-1; 7 bases align to TRBD1. Germline V gene lookup returns CDR1 SGHRS and CDR2 YFSETQ. With V trimmed by 3 bases and J by 1 base, 12 bases remained unmatched. This CDR3 comprises 17 residues. Here the CDR3 reads CASSSKTKGTENTEAFF. As DNA, the CDR3 is TGCGCCAGCAGCTCGAAAACCAAAGGGACAGAGAACACTGAAGCTTTCTTT.

The chain couples TRBV7-8 to TRBJ2-7, with TRBD1 matching 8 bases. Germline V lookup: CDR1 SGHVS, CDR2 FQNEAQ. V dropped 1 base and J dropped 3; count of bases not matched to a gene: 5. There are 15 residues in the CDR3. CDR3 DNA sequence: TGTGCCAGCAGCTTAGAGGGACAGGCCCTCTACGAGCAGTACTTC. Its translation: CASSLEGQALYEQYF.

V gene TRBV11-3 combines with J gene TRBJ2-7; 11 positions match TRBD2. The J segment lost 9 bases and the V segment lost 4 bases, leaving 8 bases of the junction unmatched. Per the germline V gene, CDR1 is SGHNT and CDR2 is YENEEA. The CDR3 consists of 14 residues. As DNA, the CDR3 is TGTGCCAGCAGCTCCCGACTAGCGGGATCTCTGCAGTACTTC. It encodes CASSSRLAGSLQYF.

This rearrangement joins TRBV19 to TRBJ2-3; weak D call: TRBD1 (6 bases). The CDR3 has 15 amino acids. Germline loops: CDR1 LNHDA, CDR2 SQIVND (reference sequence). Trimming removed 4 bases from V and 0 bases from J, with 11 bases in between. The CDR3 loop reads CASSSYRVSTDTQYF. CDR3 DNA sequence: TGTGCCAGTAGTAGCTACAGGGTCAGCACAGATACGCAGTATTTT. Complete variable domain (other parts from reference TRBV19 and TRBJ2-3): DGGITQSPKYLFRKEGQNVTLSCEQNLNHDAMYWYRQDPGQGLRLIYYSQIVNDFQKGDIAEGYSVSREKKESFPLTVTSAQKNPTAFYLCASSSYRVSTDTQYFGPGTRLTVL.

The V call is TRBV27, the J call TRBJ2-7; 9 bases are shared with TRBD2. The germline V gene has CDR1 MNHEY and CDR2 SMNVEV (reference sequence). J was trimmed by 6 bases and V by 3 bases; bases with no gene match: 9. The CDR3 spans 15 residues. CDR3 sequence reads: CASSFVRAGGSEQYF. In DNA, the CDR3 is TGTGCCAGCAGTTTTGTTCGAGCGGGAGGCTCCGAGCAGTACTTC.

This chain links TRBV4-1 with TRBJ2-7; 7 bases are a match to TRBD1. CDR1 MGHRA and CDR2 YSYEKL come from the germline V gene. The CDR3 consists of 15 residues. With 1 base clipped from V and 5 bases from J, the junction kept 8 bases outside the gene matches. The CDR3 DNA sequence: TGCGCCAGCAGCCAAGTAAGACAGGGTTCCCACGAGCAGTACTTC. This translates into CASSQVRQGSHEQYF.

The chain combines TRBV7-9 with TRBJ2-7; TRBD2 is a possible D gene (6 bases). CDR3 length: 14 amino acids. Germline CDR1 reads SEHNR; CDR2 reads FQNEAQ (reference sequence). Trimming left V 1 base short and J 4 bases short, with 11 bases between. For the CDR3, the DNA is TGTGCCAGCAGCTTAGTAGGCGGGGCTTACGAGCAGTACTTC. Protein: CASSLVGGAYEQYF.

This chain connects TRBV28 to TRBJ1-2, with 7 bases that match TRBD1. This CDR3 has 16 residues. Germline CDR1 reads MDHEN; CDR2 reads SYDVKM. V lost 5 bases and J lost 3; bases outside the gene matches: 12. The CDR3 protein is CASSPISEGQYYGYTF. DNA of the CDR3: TGTGCCAGCAGTCCAATATCAGAGGGACAGTACTATGGCTACACCTTC.

The chain recombines TRBV19 with TRBJ2-5; D is perhaps TRBD1 (6 bases). The germline V and J ends were trimmed by 4 bases and 4 bases, with 16 bases remaining between them. Germline CDR1 is LNHDA and CDR2 is SQIVND (reference sequence). CDR3 size: 15 residues. The chain's CDR3 is CASSTYTGTGETQYF. As DNA, the CDR3 is TGTGCCAGTAGTACCTACACAGGGACGGGAGAGACCCAGTACTTC.

The V and J genes are TRBV7-8 and TRBJ1-5; D unresolved. Germline V gives CDR1 SGHVS, CDR2 FQNEAQ. This CDR3 has 15 residues. V lost 3 bases and J 2 bases, leaving 11 bases between the germline ends. The CDR3 DNA sequence: TGTGCCAGCAGCTTCGGCCGTGGAGGCAATCAGCCCCAGCATTTT. Its translation is CASSFGRGGNQPQHF.